Listed below are T cell receptor beta chains from one sample, sequenced in a study of shared clonotypes between healthy human individuals. Clones were sequenced by immunoSEQ multiplex PCR, and TCRdb holds only the in-frame ones, with some missing. The sample has roughly 2.2 million clones; just under 95% are singletons. Sequenced sample: naive CD4+ T cells from PBMCs. These receptor sequences come from a man aged 18 to 29 in good health. Some clones in this sample may be carry-over from other donors' samples. CDR3s include the opening cysteine and the closing phenylalanine or tryptophan. D genes are given only for firm matches. Clone size is not always given. Where it is, it says once, few, many or a class for expanded clones.

V: TRBV30; size: once; D: .; J: TRBJ1-6; CDR3: CAWRSESPGLGNSPLHF; DNA: TGTGCCTGGAGGTCCGAATCTCCGGGTCTAGGGAATTCACCCCTCCACTTT
V: TRBV7-9; size: .; D: .; J: TRBJ1-4; CDR3: CASSSGTWKLFF; DNA: TGTGCCAGCAGCTCGGGGACTTGGAAACTGTTTTTT
V: TRBV25-1; size: .; D: .; J: TRBJ2-7; CDR3: CASSDDLAYEQYF; DNA: TGTGCCAGCAGTGATGATTTGGCGTACGAGCAGTACTTC
V: TRBV5-1; size: once; D: .; J: TRBJ2-3; CDR3: CASSAGATTSTDTQYF; DNA: TGCGCCAGCAGCGCGGGGGCGACAACTAGCACAGATACGCAGTATTTT
V: TRBV6-1; size: .; D: .; J: TRBJ1-2; CDR3: CASSGRLTNYGYTF; DNA: TGTGCCAGCAGTGGCCGACTGACTAACTATGGCTACACCTTC
V: TRBV27; size: .; D: TRBD2; J: TRBJ2-7; CDR3: CASSSPGGLAGFYEQYF; DNA: TGTGCCAGCAGTTCGCCTGGGGGACTAGCGGGATTCTACGAGCAGTACTTC
V: TRBV7-9; size: .; D: .; J: TRBJ2-6; CDR3: CASLLTGANVLTF; DNA: TGTGCCAGCCTCTTGACTGGGGCCAACGTCCTGACTTTC
V: TRBV4-2; size: .; D: .; J: TRBJ1-3; CDR3: CASSQDEQSSGNTIYF; DNA: TGTGCCAGCAGCCAAGATGAACAGAGCTCTGGAAACACCATATATTTT
V: TRBV5-4; size: .; D: TRBD1; J: TRBJ2-3; CDR3: CASSRTGIGDTQYF; DNA: TGTGCCAGCAGCCGGACAGGGATCGGGGATACGCAGTATTTT
V: TRBV5-1; size: once; D: .; J: TRBJ2-7; CDR3: CASSPGPDWIYEQCF; DNA: TGCGCCAGCAGCCCGGGTCCGGATTGGATATACGAGCAGTGCTTC
V: TRBV30; size: .; D: TRBD2; J: TRBJ2-3; CDR3: CAWGLAGAISDTQYF; DNA: TGTGCCTGGGGACTAGCGGGAGCCATCTCAGATACGCAGTATTTT
V: TRBV7-3; size: .; D: TRBD2; J: TRBJ2-1; CDR3: CASSLIAGVDEQFF; DNA: TGTGCCAGCAGCTTAATTGCGGGGGTCGATGAGCAGTTCTTC
V: TRBV6-5; size: .; D: .; J: TRBJ2-2; CDR3: CASSWTPTNTGELFF; DNA: TGTGCCAGCAGTTGGACCCCCACAAACACCGGGGAGCTGTTTTTT
V: TRBV7-9; size: .; D: .; J: TRBJ2-7; CDR3: CASSLARGYEQYF; DNA: TGTGCCAGCAGCTTAGCGAGAGGCTACGAGCAGTACTTC
V: TRBV6-5; size: .; D: .; J: TRBJ1-2; CDR3: CASSYGGLPGYTF; DNA: TGTGCCAGCAGTTACGGGGGGTTGCCCGGCTACACCTTC
V: TRBV28; size: .; D: .; J: TRBJ1-4; CDR3: CASSPLPGFNEKLFF; DNA: TGTGCCAGCAGCCCCCTTCCGGGGTTTAATGAAAAACTGTTTTTT
V: TRBV9; size: .; D: .; J: TRBJ1-2; CDR3: CASSVEGSGAGYTF; DNA: TGTGCCAGCAGCGTAGAAGGGTCAGGCGCTGGCTACACCTTC
V: TRBV28; size: .; D: TRBD1; J: TRBJ2-2; CDR3: CASRGSGQGASGELFF; DNA: TGTGCCAGCAGGGGATCGGGACAGGGGGCCTCCGGGGAGCTGTTTTTT
V: TRBV5-1; size: .; D: .; J: TRBJ2-7; CDR3: CASSLRPGGAEQYF; DNA: TGCGCCAGCAGCTTGCGGCCCGGAGGAGCCGAGCAGTACTTC
V: TRBV15; size: few; D: .; J: TRBJ2-4; CDR3: CATSRVERNIQYF; DNA: TGTGCCACCAGCAGAGTCGAGAGGAACATTCAGTACTTC
V: TRBV6-1; size: .; D: .; J: TRBJ1-2; CDR3: CASSERPTTGNYGYTF; DNA: TGTGCCAGCAGTGAACGTCCTACGACAGGAAACTATGGCTACACCTTC
V: TRBV29-1; size: .; D: .; J: TRBJ1-4; CDR3: CSVLWSEKLFF; DNA: TGCAGCGTTCTGTGGAGTGAAAAACTGTTTTTT
V: TRBV18; size: .; D: TRBD2; J: TRBJ2-7; CDR3: CASSPLSSRTSGREQYF; DNA: TGTGCCAGCTCACCATTATCTTCTCGGACTAGCGGGAGGGAGCAGTACTTC
V: TRBV2; size: .; D: .; J: TRBJ2-3; CDR3: CASSGTATGTQYF; DNA: TGTGCCAGCAGTGGGACCGCCACGGGGACGCAGTATTTT
V: TRBV5-1; size: .; D: TRBD1; J: TRBJ1-1; CDR3: CASSFTGGMNTEAFF; DNA: TGCGCCAGCAGCTTTACAGGGGGGATGAACACTGAAGCTTTCTTT
V: TRBV2; size: .; D: TRBD1; J: TRBJ2-2; CDR3: CASTGQGANTGELFF; DNA: TGTGCCAGCACCGGACAGGGGGCAAACACCGGGGAGCTGTTTTTT
V: TRBV11-2; size: .; D: .; J: TRBJ2-7; CDR3: CASSFRDKGGEQYF; DNA: TGTGCCAGCAGCTTCAGGGATAAGGGCGGCGAGCAGTACTTC
V: TRBV5-1; size: .; D: .; J: TRBJ2-5; CDR3: CASSLVLQETQYF; DNA: TGCGCCAGCAGCTTGGTATTACAAGAGACCCAGTACTTC
V: TRBV5-5; size: .; D: .; J: TRBJ1-1; CDR3: CASRRAGPPWDTEAFF; DNA: TGTGCCAGCAGGCGTGCCGGCCCCCCTTGGGACACTGAAGCTTTCTTT
V: TRBV18; size: .; D: TRBD1; J: TRBJ2-5; CDR3: CASLGQGAAETQYF; DNA: TGTGCCAGCTTAGGACAGGGGGCTGCGGAGACCCAGTACTTC
V: TRBV28; size: .; D: .; J: TRBJ2-1; CDR3: CASSPAGGGNEQFF; DNA: TGTGCCAGCAGCCCTGCAGGAGGCGGCAATGAGCAGTTCTTC
V: TRBV10-3; size: .; D: TRBD1; J: TRBJ1-2; CDR3: CAISPGTGMGGYTF; DNA: TGTGCCATCAGTCCCGGGACAGGAATGGGAGGCTACACCTTC
V: TRBV2; size: .; D: .; J: TRBJ2-4; CDR3: CASSEQRNIQYF; DNA: TGTGCCAGCAGTGAACAGAGGAACATTCAGTACTTC
V: TRBV28; size: .; D: .; J: TRBJ2-7; CDR3: CASVSRADTYEQYF; DNA: TGTGCCAGCGTTAGCCGAGCGGACACCTACGAGCAGTACTTC
V: TRBV10-2; size: .; D: .; J: TRBJ1-1; CDR3: CASTSTVSGVNTEAFF; DNA: TGCGCCAGCACCTCGACAGTGTCGGGCGTGAACACTGAAGCTTTCTTT
V: TRBV6-5; size: .; D: .; J: TRBJ2-7; CDR3: CASSDREVYEQYF; DNA: TGTGCCAGCAGCGACAGGGAGGTGTACGAGCAGTACTTC
V: TRBV19; size: .; D: .; J: TRBJ1-2; CDR3: CASIETGRGVSGYTF; DNA: TGTGCCAGTATCGAAACAGGGCGTGGTGTGAGTGGCTACACCTTC
V: TRBV6-5; size: .; D: TRBD1; J: TRBJ1-3; CDR3: CASYGAGGSGNTIYF; DNA: TGTGCCTCTTACGGGGCAGGGGGCTCTGGAAACACCATATATTTT
V: TRBV9; size: .; D: TRBD2; J: TRBJ2-1; CDR3: CASSVTGTSVWNEQFF; DNA: TGTGCCAGCAGCGTAACCGGGACTAGCGTTTGGAATGAGCAGTTCTTC
V: TRBV5-8; size: few; D: .; J: TRBJ1-4; CDR3: CASSFRTVLNEKLFF; DNA: TGTGCCAGCAGCTTTAGGACGGTCTTAAATGAAAAACTGTTTTTT
V: TRBV5-4; size: .; D: TRBD1; J: TRBJ2-7; CDR3: CASSLPGQGTYEQYF; DNA: TGTGCCAGCAGCCTACCGGGACAGGGGACCTACGAGCAGTACTTC
V: TRBV5-1; size: .; D: TRBD1; J: TRBJ2-7; CDR3: CASRPGTAIYEQYF; DNA: TGCGCCAGCAGACCCGGGACAGCGATCTACGAGCAGTACTTC
V: TRBV7-9; size: .; D: .; J: TRBJ1-2; CDR3: CASSLGSGDYTF; DNA: TGTGCCAGCAGCTTAGGATCAGGGGACTACACCTTC
V: TRBV7-3; size: .; D: TRBD2; J: TRBJ2-3; CDR3: CASRFTSGGNPDTQYF; DNA: TGTGCCAGCAGGTTCACTAGCGGTGGGAATCCAGATACGCAGTATTTT
V: TRBV28; size: .; D: .; J: TRBJ2-7; CDR3: CATNMYSAGSSYEQYF; DNA: TGTGCCACCAATATGTATAGCGCGGGCAGTTCTTACGAGCAGTACTTC